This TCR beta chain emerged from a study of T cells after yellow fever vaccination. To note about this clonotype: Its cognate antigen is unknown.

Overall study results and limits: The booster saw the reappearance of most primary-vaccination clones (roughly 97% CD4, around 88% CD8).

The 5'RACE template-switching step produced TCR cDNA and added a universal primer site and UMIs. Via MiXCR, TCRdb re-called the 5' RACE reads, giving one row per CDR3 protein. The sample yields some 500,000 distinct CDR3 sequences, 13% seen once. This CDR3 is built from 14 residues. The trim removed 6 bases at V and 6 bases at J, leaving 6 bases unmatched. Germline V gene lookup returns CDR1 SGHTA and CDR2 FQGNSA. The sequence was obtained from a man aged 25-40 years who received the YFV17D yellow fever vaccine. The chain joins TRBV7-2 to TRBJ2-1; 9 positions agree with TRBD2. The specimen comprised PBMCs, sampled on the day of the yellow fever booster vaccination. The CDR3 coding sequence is TGTGCCAGCAGTCGACTAGCGGAGGTCAATGAGCAGTTCTTC. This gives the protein CASSRLAEVNEQFF.